This T cell receptor beta chain was sequenced for a study of metastatic and nonmetastatic thyroid tumors. Study-level background: Comparative analysis of repertoires was undertaken across blood and tumor or nodule tissue obtained from malignant and benign thyroid patients.

Until they underwent thyroid surgery, no patient had received any treatment. Per the original data handling: Using the CDR3 differences seen across clinicopathological groups, the authors built a distant-metastasis classifier for papillary thyroid cancer, which was meant to discriminate distant-metastatic patients. TCRdb reassembled clones from the PCR reads with MiXCR. The V and J calls, along with clone size, are taken from TCRdb and not from the paper's own processing. The data hold approximately 31,000 clones, with approximately 19% observed a single time. Overall study findings and caveats: Malignant thyroid tumors reportedly had TCR beta diversity that was significantly higher than in benign nodules, in blood and tumor.

This clone has ten or more counts. Its antigen remains unknown. This CDR3 has 14 residues. The V end was cut by 5 bases, the J end by 2 bases, with 9 bases between. Source material: blood. This receptor was identified in a female donor with papillary thyroid cancer or a benign thyroid nodule (not recorded which). Some clones in this sample may be carry-over from other donors' samples. The rearrangement uses TRBV12-3 or TRBV12-4 and TRBJ1-4; TRBD1 might be the D (5 bases). DNA of the CDR3: TGTGCCAGCAGTCCGCAGGGTACTAATGAAAAACTGTTTTTT. It is translated as CASSPQGTNEKLFF.